The entry below describes one T cell receptor (beta chain). The antigen remains undetermined. This sample includes further DNA sequences coding for the same CDR3. These data belong to a study of beta chain features in type 1 diabetes. The study's findings and limits: For patients, the naive, central memory and Treg TCRB repertoires appeared more alike than for healthy donors. Patients with Type 1 diabetes showed moderately but significantly shorter TCRB CDR3s in all four CD4+ subsets.

Of the isolated RNA, all was reverse transcribed, and so the sequenced material was expressed TCRB transcripts. TCRdb's table, derived via immunoSEQ multiplex PCR, lists solely in-frame clones and lacks some. The sample gives hundreds of thousands of clones, around an eighth of which show up once; approximately 0.043% is in the top ten. V lost 5 bases and J 1 base, leaving 8 bases between the germline ends. The CDR3 length is 13 residues. The germline V gene has CDR1 SGHTA and CDR2 FQGNSA. The chain links TRBV7-2 to TRBJ2-5, with D maybe TRBD1 (5 bases). The sequence came from a man younger than 35 with type 1 diabetes. What was sequenced was naive CD4+ T cells from blood. The CDR3 nucleotides are TGTGCCAGCAGCACAGGCCCCCAAGAGACCCAGTACTTC. It translates to CASSTGPQETQYF.